This T cell receptor (beta chain) originates from a study of shared clonotypes between healthy human individuals. Turning to the study itself: For every donor, three CD4 naive, three CD4 memory, two CD8 naive and one CD8 memory plates were used.

Sequencing used immunoSEQ multiplex PCR; TCRdb keeps in-frame clones, though not all of them. Altogether under 650,000 clones are present, about 96% being singletons, with the ten largest covering 0.055% to 0.075%. The CDR3 runs 17 residues. J was trimmed by 1 base and V by 4 bases; bases with no gene match: 6. Germline V gene lookup returns CDR1 LNHDA and CDR2 SQIVND (reference sequence). The genes are TRBV19 and TRBJ1-5; 11 bases fit TRBD1. This TCR came from a woman in her twenties or thirties in good health. Sample: naive CD4+ T cells sorted from blood. Subset meaning: CD45RA+ positively selected. CDR3: CASSTPDRGLSNQPQHF. The CDR3 DNA sequence: TGTGCCAGTAGTACTCCGGACAGGGGGCTAAGCAATCAGCCCCAGCATTTT. Full variable domain (outside the CDR3, taken from reference TRBV19 and TRBJ1-5): DGGITQSPKYLFRKEGQNVTLSCEQNLNHDAMYWYRQDPGQGLRLIYYSQIVNDFQKGDIAEGYSVSREKKESFPLTVTSAQKNPTAFYLCASSTPDRGLSNQPQHFGDGTRLSIL.